Each of the 30 T cell receptor beta chains below was sequenced from the same sample in a study of CXCR3-negative and CXCR3-positive naive CD8 T cells. Study-wide findings and caveats: CXCR3-positive naive cells carried more hydrophobic TRB CDR3s than CXCR3-negative naive cells did.

Carrying UMI labels, the TRB cDNA libraries were prepared through 5' RACE. From the 5' RACE reads, TCRdb lists one entry per CDR3 protein and no DNA. This repertoire comprises some 6,600 distinct CDR3 sequences; its ten largest clones make up roughly 1.7%. No antigen is known for these receptors. The sample comprised naive CXCR3+ CD8+ T cells from blood. Documented subset: CD45RO-CCR7+CD27+CD95- naive CD8+ T cells expressing CXCR3 (TNR3+). The receptors derive from a human donor in good health. Some clones in this sample may be carry-over from other donors' samples.

CDR3 region: CASSGARTDLYEQYF. The rearrangement links TRBV28 to TRBJ2-7; TCRdb reports TRBD1, a call that lacks DNA to check it against. The CDR3 runs 15 residues. Germline loops: CDR1 MDHEN, CDR2 SYDVKM.

This chain joins TRBV5-1 and TRBJ2-7; the D gene TCRdb calls, TRBD1, cannot be checked with no DNA. This CDR3 has 16 residues. The germline CDR1 and CDR2 sequences are SGHRS and YFSETQ. This CDR3 reads CASSLVPTTGAYEQYF.

V usage is TRBV12-3 or TRBV12-4 and J usage is TRBJ2-6; the D call of TRBD1 rests on TCRdb alone, since no DNA is present to check it. The CDR3 length is 16 residues. CDR3 residues: CASSLQGDLWINVLTF.

The chain recombines TRBV29-1 with TRBJ2-1. The CDR3 has 11 amino acids. The germline CDR1 and CDR2 sequences are SQVTM and ANQGSEA. The CDR3 sequence is CSVDNGDEQFF.

Measured by frequency, this clonotype is medium-sized (0.01 to 0.1%). The chain employs TRBV4-1 and TRBJ2-3; TCRdb's D gene call, TRBD2, goes unchecked for lack of DNA. Germline lookup yields CDR1 MGHRA and CDR2 YSYEKL. The CDR3 has 16 amino acids. The CDR3 spells CASSQQGLGSTDTQYF.

Its frequency marks this clonotype as medium-sized. The CDR3 here is CASSPGSSYNEQFF. This sequence joins TRBV6-5 and TRBJ2-1; with no DNA, the TCRdb D assignment of TRBD1 cannot be verified. There are 14 residues in the CDR3. CDR1 MNHEY and CDR2 SVGAGI come from the germline V gene.

The gene calls are TRBV10-2 and TRBJ2-3. Germline CDR1 WSHSY, CDR2 SAAADI. This CDR3 region has 14 residues. CDR3 sequence reads: CASSGVTPSDTQYF.

The genes are TRBV21-1 and TRBJ1-1. TRBV21-1 is designated a pseudogene. The CDR3 has 11 residues. CDR3 region: CASQQQFTPFF.

The rearrangement joins TRBV7-6 to TRBJ2-7; there is no DNA to check the TCRdb D call of TRBD1. The germline V gene encodes CDR1 SGHVS and CDR2 FNYEAQ. The CDR3 runs 16 residues. The chain's CDR3 is CASSLAPGTPAGEQYF. The full variable domain, its missing parts supplied by reference TRBV7-6 and TRBJ2-7, is GAGVSQSPRYKVTKRGQDVALRCDPISGHVSLYWYRQALGQGPEFLTYFNYEAQQDKSGLPNDRFSAERPEGSISTLTIQRTEQRDSAMYRCASSLAPGTPAGEQYFGPGTRLTVT.

This clonotype registers medium-sized by frequency. The chain is built from TRBV28 and TRBJ2-7; TCRdb picks TRBD1, but there is no DNA to check that call. The CDR3 has 16 residues. The germline CDR1 and CDR2 sequences are MDHEN and SYDVKM. CDR3: CASSFLDREGSYEQYF. Variable domain in full (rest from reference TRBV28 and TRBJ2-7): DVKVTQSSRYLVKRTGEKVFLECVQDMDHENMFWYRQDPGLGLRLIYFSYDVKMKEKGDIPEGYSVSREKKERFSLILESASTNQTSMYLCASSFLDREGSYEQYFGPGTRLTVT.

The CDR3 spells CASSPATGGYEQYF. The rearrangement links TRBV6-1 to TRBJ2-7; no DNA is available, so the TRBD1 call from TCRdb remains unchecked. CDR1 MNHNS and CDR2 SASEGT come from the germline V gene. The CDR3 is 14 amino acids.

The V and J genes are TRBV6-1 and TRBJ2-7; no DNA is available, so the TRBD2 call from TCRdb remains unchecked. Per germline, CDR1 MNHNS and CDR2 SASEGT. The CDR3 extends over 15 amino acids. CDR3 amino acids: CASSTGLADLYEQYF.

V gene TRBV29-1 combines with J gene TRBJ2-5; the D gene TCRdb calls, TRBD1, cannot be checked with no DNA. The CDR3 has 12 residues. Germline V gives CDR1 SQVTM, CDR2 ANQGSEA. CDR3 protein: CSVTGTRETQYF.

This clonotype counts as medium-sized by frequency. The rearrangement uses TRBV29-1 and TRBJ2-3; TCRdb's assignment of TRBD2 cannot be checked, as there is no DNA. The CDR3 sequence is 13 residues long. Germline CDR1 and CDR2: SQVTM and ANQGSEA. The CDR3 loop reads CSGSGGFTDTQYF.

This clonotype is called medium-sized based on its frequency. This chain links TRBV7-6 with TRBJ2-1; the TRBD1 assignment by TCRdb is unverifiable without DNA. Germline assignment: CDR1 SGHVS and CDR2 FNYEAQ. CDR3 length: 12 residues. CDR3 sequence reads: CASSQTGNEQFF.

V usage is TRBV29-1 and J usage is TRBJ2-7; TCRdb's assignment of TRBD2 cannot be checked, as there is no DNA. Germline V gives CDR1 SQVTM, CDR2 ANQGSEA. This CDR3 is built from 13 residues. CDR3 sequence reads: CSVDGRPMGEQFF.

V and J are TRBV5-4 and TRBJ2-7; TCRdb's D call, TRBD1, is unchecked because there is no DNA. The CDR3 is 13 residues long. Germline CDR1 and CDR2: SGHNT and YYREEE (reference sequence). CDR3 loop: CASMPGQAHEQYF.

This clonotype counts as medium-sized by frequency. The rearrangement joins TRBV28 to TRBJ2-7; TCRdb reports TRBD2, a call that lacks DNA to check it against. This CDR3 is 14 amino acids long. CDR1 and CDR2 from the germline V gene are MDHEN and SYDVKM. CDR3: CASSGLAASYEQYF.

V usage is TRBV7-9 and J usage is TRBJ1-1; the D gene TCRdb calls, TRBD1, cannot be checked with no DNA. Looked up from germline, CDR1 is SEHNR and CDR2 is FQNEAQ (reference sequence). The CDR3 sequence is 13 residues long. The chain's CDR3 is CASSPPEGDEAFF.

This rearrangement joins TRBV7-7 to TRBJ2-7; TCRdb's D gene call, TRBD2, goes unchecked for lack of DNA. Germline CDR1 is SSHAT and CDR2 is FNYEAQ (reference sequence). The CDR3 sequence is 13 residues long. This CDR3 reads CAISRGPLDEQYF.

This chain uses TRBV7-2 with TRBJ2-3; as DNA is missing, the TRBD1 call by TCRdb cannot be tested. The germline gives CDR1 SGHTA, CDR2 FQGNSA. CDR3 length: 15 residues. This CDR3 reads CASSPGQDLTDTQYF.

The chain uses TRBV6-1 and TRBJ2-1; TCRdb gives TRBD2 as the D gene, but with no DNA this cannot be confirmed. The germline gives CDR1 MNHNS, CDR2 SASEGT. CDR3 length equals 17 residues. The CDR3 is CASSETRGASLYNEQFF.

In terms of frequency, this clonotype is medium-sized. V usage is TRBV29-1 and J usage is TRBJ2-7; TCRdb lists TRBD1, though no DNA is available to test this call. The germline V gene has CDR1 SQVTM and CDR2 ANQGSEA. The CDR3 has 13 residues. The CDR3 protein is CSVMQGMYDEQYF.

The gene calls are TRBV28 and TRBJ2-2; the D call from TCRdb, TRBD2, cannot be confirmed without DNA. Germline-derived CDR1 and CDR2 are MDHEN and SYDVKM. The CDR3 is 14 amino acids. This chain's CDR3 is CASSYGTRTGELFF.

CDR3 sequence reads: CASRGRDRPESSYEQYF. The rearrangement uses TRBV6-4 and TRBJ2-7; with no DNA, the TCRdb D assignment of TRBD1 cannot be verified. Germline CDR1 MRHNA, CDR2 SNTAGT. The CDR3 consists of 17 residues.

This clonotype counts as medium-sized (0.01 to 0.1%) by frequency. The V and J genes are TRBV29-1 and TRBJ1-2; the TRBD1 assignment by TCRdb is unverifiable without DNA. CDR3 length: 12 amino acids. The germline V gene has CDR1 SQVTM and CDR2 ANQGSEA. This chain's CDR3 is CSVGTGGDGYTF.

According to its frequency, this clonotype is medium-sized (0.01 to 0.1%). The rearrangement joins TRBV7-9 to TRBJ2-7; TCRdb calls TRBD1, which cannot be checked without DNA. The CDR3 runs 11 residues. Germline values: CDR1 SEHNR, CDR2 FQNEAQ (reference sequence). CDR3 residues: CAFRESYEQYF.

Measured by frequency, this clonotype is medium-sized. The chain has TRBV3-1 and TRBJ2-6; TCRdb designates TRBD1, a call that cannot be tested without DNA. Germline CDR1 is LGHDT and CDR2 is YNNKEL (reference sequence). CDR3 length: 20 residues. The CDR3 is CASSQAYRRQAYSGANVLTF.

The J gene is TRBJ2-1, the V gene TRBV5-1; TCRdb selects TRBD1, and the lack of DNA leaves this call unchecked. Per germline, CDR1 SGHRS and CDR2 YFSETQ. CDR3 length: 14 amino acids. The chain's CDR3 is CASSQGTGSNEQFF.

The chain is built from TRBV4-1 and TRBJ1-1. This CDR3 comprises 14 residues. Germline CDR1 reads MGHRA; CDR2 reads YSYEKL. The CDR3 is CASSQIPMNTEAFF.